This TCR beta chain was captured in a study of regulatory T cells in long-lasting Graves disease. Time point described: newly diagnosed GD, antithyroid drugs for less than 3 months. There was RNA extracted from PBMCs, and the TCR library was made from it. This clonotype occurred many times. Antigen specificity is unknown. Through Arm-PCR of CDR3 regions and iRepertoire HTBI primers, TCR beta libraries were built. TCRdb fed the multiplex PCR reads into MiXCR, producing one record per CDR3 protein. The data contain a few hundred thousand distinct CDR3 sequences, 15% to 20% of them singletons. Study-level results: Persistent disease preferred TRBV28, TRBJ1-2 and TRBJ2-5; new disease, TRBV20-1 and TRBJ2-1. TCR diversity was lower in persistent Graves' patients than in newly diagnosed ones.

The CDR3 loop spans 16 amino acids. Trimming pared 0 bases from V and 4 bases from J, leaving 15 bases between. The germline gives CDR1 MNHNS, CDR2 SASEGT. These data also formed part of another study, on T cells in Graves' hyperthyroidism and ophthalmopathy. That paper notes: Over 18 months, lack of ophthalmopathy progression marked Graves' hyperthyroidism as stable. Researchers ran a first-round RT-PCR on the TCR CDR3 using the HTBI primer set.

The chain couples TRBV6-1 to TRBJ1-2, with D possibly being TRBD1 (6 bases). The source is a woman aged 25 to 39 with Graves disease. The source was peripheral blood mononuclear cells (PBMCs), collected at new diagnosis, from a patient treated with antithyroid drugs. CDR3 loop: CASSEAETGLSYGYTF. The CDR3 DNA is TGTGCCAGCAGTGAAGCCGAGACAGGCCTGTCCTATGGCTACACCTTC.